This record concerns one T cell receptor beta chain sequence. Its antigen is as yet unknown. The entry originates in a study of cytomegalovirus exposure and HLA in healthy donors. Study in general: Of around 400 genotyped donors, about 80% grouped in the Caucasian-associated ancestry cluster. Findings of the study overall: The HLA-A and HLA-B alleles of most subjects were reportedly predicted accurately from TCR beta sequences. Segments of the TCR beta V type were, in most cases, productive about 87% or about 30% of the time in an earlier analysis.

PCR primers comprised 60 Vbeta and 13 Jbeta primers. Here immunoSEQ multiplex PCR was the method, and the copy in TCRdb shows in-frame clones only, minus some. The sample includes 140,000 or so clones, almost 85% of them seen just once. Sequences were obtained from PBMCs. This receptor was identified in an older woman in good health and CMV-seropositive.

DNA of the CDR3: TGTGCCAGCAGTGACTACTATACCGGGGAGCTGTTTTTT. It encodes CASSDYYTGELFF. The V call is TRBV25-1, the J call TRBJ2-2; D is uncertain. V dropped 3 bases and J dropped 5 bases, with 7 bases sitting between them. The CDR3 is 13 residues long. Germline assignment: CDR1 MGHDK and CDR2 SYGVNS.